These 29 T cell receptor beta chains were sequenced from one sample in a study of OX40 agonist ivuxolimab in advanced cancers. Method: immunoSEQ multiplex PCR; TCRdb's copy keeps in-frame clones and lacks some. The table has fewer than 15,000 clones, more than 75% seen once; the top ten hold about 40%. The sequencing here drew on CD4+ or CD8+ T cells sorted from blood, taken in a trial of the OX40 agonist ivuxolimab. These receptors originate from an adult with an advanced solid tumor such as melanoma, head and neck, liver or kidney cancer.

This chain joins TRBV18 and TRBJ2-7, with 8 bases lining up with TRBD2. The germline V gene has CDR1 KGHSH and CDR2 LQKENI. Trimming removed 2 bases from V and 6 bases from J; junction bases left unmatched: 18. The CDR3 covers 18 residues. The CDR3 sequence: CASSPSGQAGAVKGEQYF. CDR3 DNA: TGTGCCAGCTCACCATCGGGGCAAGCGGGAGCTGTAAAGGGCGAGCAGTACTTC.

This chain uses TRBV29-1 with TRBJ1-2; perhaps TRBD1 as D (6 bases). CDR1 and CDR2 from the germline V gene are SQVTM and ANQGSEA. The CDR3 consists of 13 residues. Trimming removed 0 bases at V and 3 bases at J, with 8 bases between. The CDR3 DNA sequence: TGCAGCGTTGAAGATCGACAGGACTATGGCTACACCTTC. Its translation is CSVEDRQDYGYTF.

The count of this clone is one. A junction end diverges from the germline sequence, so it may reflect a read error. The V gene is TRBV6-6, the J gene TRBJ1-4; D ambiguous. This CDR3 region has 11 residues. Germline assignment: CDR1 MNHNY and CDR2 SVGAGI (reference sequence). The CDR3 region is CATFIEGKLIF. In DNA form, the CDR3 reads TGTGCCACCTTTATAGAGGGTAAACTTATTTTT.

The chain joins TRBV10-3 to TRBJ1-2; D is uncertain. V lost 0 bases, J lost 6 bases, and 8 bases lay in between. There are 13 residues in the CDR3. The V gene's germline CDR1 is ENHRY and CDR2 SYGVKD. This CDR3 is CAISESGWDGYTF. DNA of the CDR3: TGTGCCATCAGTGAGTCAGGGTGGGATGGCTACACCTTC.

This clone was recorded a few times. The gene calls are TRBV6-7 and TRBJ2-7; D is perhaps TRBD2 (5 bases). TRBV6-7 is sorted into the ORF group, with uncertain function. V was shortened by 5 bases and J by 2 bases, with 13 bases between the two germline ends. The CDR3 sequence is 14 residues long. CDR3 amino acids: CASSDTAGAYEQYF. In DNA, the CDR3 is TGTGCCAGCAGTGATACAGCCGGGGCCTACGAGCAGTACTTC.

The genes are TRBV7-9 and TRBJ1-2; 9 bases are shared with TRBD1. This CDR3 has 16 residues. V lost 5 bases and J lost 6; bases outside the gene matches: 13. Germline lookup yields CDR1 SEHNR and CDR2 FQNEAQ (reference sequence). The DNA of the CDR3 is TGTGCCAGCAGCCCTGGGGCGGCGACAGGGGGTGATGGCTACACCTTC. It is translated as CASSPGAATGGDGYTF.

This chain links TRBV9 with TRBJ2-3, with D hard to call. Germline V gives CDR1 SGDLS, CDR2 YYNGEE. V lost 0 bases and J lost 5, with 4 bases in between. This CDR3 is 12 amino acids long. In DNA, the CDR3 is TGTGCCAGCAGCGTAGGAGGAGATACGCAGTATTTT. The encoded protein is CASSVGGDTQYF.

The V gene is TRBV7-9, the J gene TRBJ2-5, with TRBD1 matching over 8 bases. The trim removed 4 bases at V and 0 bases at J, leaving 7 bases unmatched. From germline, CDR1 is SEHNR and CDR2 FQNEAQ (reference sequence). This CDR3 comprises 16 residues. The DNA for the CDR3 is TGTGCCAGCAGCTCTCCAGGACAGGGCTACCAAGAGACCCAGTACTTC. This gives the protein CASSSPGQGYQETQYF.

The rearrangement links TRBV28 to TRBJ2-3, with 12 bases matching TRBD2. Losses at the gene ends were 5 bases for V and 6 bases for J; bases not matched to a gene: 12. From germline, CDR1 is MDHEN and CDR2 SYDVKM. This CDR3 has 17 residues. The CDR3 nucleotides are TGTGCCAGCAGTCCCGATACTAGCGGGGGGCCGGGGGATACGCAGTATTTT. Its protein product is CASSPDTSGGPGDTQYF.

This clone was detected once. V gene TRBV27 combines with J gene TRBJ1-2, with D unclear. Between the trimmed V and J ends, which lost 8 bases and 6 bases, there was a span of 10 bases. Germline V lookup: CDR1 MNHEY, CDR2 SMNVEV (reference sequence). The CDR3 loop spans 11 amino acids. CDR3 coding DNA: TGTGCCAGCCGAGACTGGAATGGCTACACCTTC. Protein product: CASRDWNGYTF.

V usage is TRBV6-5 and J usage is TRBJ2-7, with D unresolved. Trimming removed 2 bases at V and 5 bases at J, with 4 bases between. The CDR3 spans 11 residues. Germline loops: CDR1 MNHEY, CDR2 SVGAGI. CDR3 in amino acids: CASSYVHEQYF. CDR3 DNA sequence: TGTGCCAGCAGTTACGTCCACGAGCAGTACTTC.

The chain recombines TRBV19 with TRBJ2-7; 10 positions agree with TRBD1. CDR3 size: 13 residues. V shed 6 bases and J 5 bases; nucleotides not matched to a gene: 4. Germline-derived CDR1 and CDR2 are LNHDA and SQIVND (reference sequence). CDR3 loop: CASSPGQGNEQYF. In DNA, the CDR3 is TGTGCCAGTAGCCCGGGACAGGGGAACGAGCAGTACTTC.

The chain has TRBV6-5 and TRBJ1-2, with TRBD1 matching 8 bases. From germline, CDR1 is MNHEY and CDR2 SVGAGI. The CDR3 is 15 amino acids. Trimming removed 5 bases from V and 0 bases from J; junction bases left unmatched: 5. This CDR3 is CASSPPGQANYGYTF. The CDR3 region has the DNA TGTGCCAGCAGTCCACCGGGACAGGCTAACTATGGCTACACCTTC.

This clone was recorded once. The V gene is TRBV19, the J gene TRBJ1-1; 9 bases fit TRBD1. The V gene's germline CDR1 is LNHDA and CDR2 SQIVND (reference sequence). V was pared by 10 bases and J by 5 bases, with 5 bases of the junction left unmatched. This CDR3 is 12 amino acids long. This chain's CDR3 is CATRDRATEAFF. CDR3 DNA sequence: TGTGCCACCCGGGACAGGGCAACTGAAGCTTTCTTT. The variable domain in full, completed from reference TRBV19 and TRBJ1-1, reads DGGITQSPKYLFRKEGQNVTLSCEQNLNHDAMYWYRQDPGQGLRLIYYSQIVNDFQKGDIAEGYSVSREKKESFPLTVTSAQKNPTAFYLCATRDRATEAFFGQGTRLTVV.

The chain links TRBV2 to TRBJ2-7; 14 nucleotides align to TRBD2. The V segment lost 6 bases and the J segment 6 bases; nucleotides outside the gene matches: 4. The CDR3 is made up of 14 amino acids. Germline CDR1 reads SNHLY; CDR2 reads FYNNEI. CDR3 sequence reads: CASRVGLAGGEQYF. The DNA for the CDR3 is TGTGCCAGCAGGGTCGGACTAGCGGGGGGCGAGCAGTACTTC. Drawing the rest from reference TRBV2 and TRBJ2-7, the complete variable domain is EPEVTQTPSHQVTQMGQEVILRCVPISNHLYFYWYRQILGQKVEFLVSFYNNEISEKSEIFDDQFSVERPDGSNFTLKIRSTKLEDSAMYFCASRVGLAGGEQYFGPGTRLTVT.

This chain connects TRBV29-1 to TRBJ2-7, with 9 bases lining up with TRBD2. Losses at the gene ends were 0 bases for V and 5 bases for J; bases not matched to a gene: 11. Germline loops: CDR1 SQVTM, CDR2 ANQGSEA. This CDR3 has 16 residues. The CDR3 DNA follows: TGCAGCGTTGAAGAAGGAGCGGGAGGCCCCTGGGACGAGCAGTACTTC. Its protein product is CSVEEGAGGPWDEQYF.

The gene calls are TRBV7-6 and TRBJ2-4; possibly TRBD1 for D (7 bases). Trimming cost V 1 base and J 7 bases, with 17 bases left between them. The CDR3 sequence is 16 residues long. The germline gives CDR1 SGHVS, CDR2 FNYEAQ. The CDR3 loop is CASSLVPGQGGNIQYF. As DNA, the CDR3 is TGTGCCAGCAGCTTAGTCCCCGGTCAGGGGGGCAACATTCAGTACTTC.

V and J are TRBV7-9 and TRBJ1-5, with 8 bases lining up with TRBD1. This CDR3 comprises 14 residues. Germline assignment: CDR1 SEHNR and CDR2 FQNEAQ (reference sequence). J lost 5 bases, V lost 5 bases, and 5 bases had no gene match. The CDR3 DNA sequence: TGTGCCAGCAGCCAAGGGACAGGCGATCAGCCCCAGCATTTT. Translating gives CASSQGTGDQPQHF.

This chain uses TRBV7-8 with TRBJ1-4; tentative D call: TRBD1 (5 bases). Germline V gives CDR1 SGHVS, CDR2 FQNEAQ. The V end was cut by 3 bases, the J end by 7 bases, with 12 bases between. The CDR3 is made up of 14 amino acids. CDR3 protein: CASSFRGGGEKLFF. In nucleotides, the CDR3 is TGTGCCAGCAGCTTTAGGGGAGGTGGTGAAAAACTGTTTTTT.

There are a few counts of this clone. V is TRBV4-3 and J is TRBJ2-1; the D gene is possibly TRBD1 (5 bases). Between the trimmed V and J ends, which lost 4 bases and 5 bases, there was a span of 15 bases. The CDR3 is 15 amino acids. Germline-derived CDR1 and CDR2 are LGHNA and YSLEER. The CDR3 nucleotides read TGCGCCAGCAGCCGGGTCGGTCAGGGCGACAATGAGCAGTTCTTC. Its protein product is CASSRVGQGDNEQFF.

The V gene is TRBV7-9, the J gene TRBJ2-7; TRBD2 matches at 10 bases. The junction had 12 bases not matched to a gene; V was cut back by 5 bases and J by 5 bases. Germline lookup yields CDR1 SEHNR and CDR2 FQNEAQ (reference sequence). There are 16 residues in the CDR3. CDR3 nucleotide sequence: TGTGCCAGCAGCCCCCCCCTTCTAGCGGGAGTGAACGAGCAGTACTTC. Its translation is CASSPPLLAGVNEQYF.

The V call is TRBV5-4, the J call TRBJ1-2, with D possibly matching TRBD1 (5 bases). Trimming took 3 bases from V and 4 from J, leaving 10 bases between them. Germline CDR1 and CDR2: SGHNT and YYREEE (reference sequence). The CDR3 totals 13 residues. The CDR3 region has the DNA TGTGCCAGCAGCTCGGGACCCCTCTATGGCTACACCTTC. Protein product: CASSSGPLYGYTF.

There are a few counts of this clone. The sample carries other DNA sequences with the same CDR3. The chain links TRBV7-9 to TRBJ2-7; D is unclear. The CDR3 loop spans 13 amino acids. V gave up 2 bases and J gave up 0 bases, with 5 bases separating them. Germline V gene sequence: CDR1 SEHNR, CDR2 FQNEAQ (reference sequence). This CDR3 reads CASSLSPSYEQYF. The CDR3 bases are TGTGCCAGCAGCTTATCCCCCTCCTACGAGCAGTACTTC.

The chain employs TRBV27 and TRBJ1-5; 8 bases map to TRBD1. CDR3 length equals 15 residues. Germline CDR1 is MNHEY and CDR2 is SMNVEV (reference sequence). J lost 3 bases, V lost 6 bases, and 7 bases had no gene match. CDR3 residues: CASRGTGIYNQPQHF. CDR3 nucleotides: TGTGCCAGCAGGGGGACAGGAATCTACAATCAGCCCCAGCATTTT.

The chain combines TRBV29-1 with TRBJ2-3; D is ambiguous. Trimming took 2 bases from V and 0 from J, leaving 15 bases between them. This CDR3 comprises 16 residues. In germline, CDR1 is SQVTM, CDR2 ANQGSEA. The CDR3 sequence: CSVEPLTVTSTDTQYF. The CDR3 DNA reads TGCAGCGTTGAACCTTTGACGGTCACCAGCACAGATACGCAGTATTTT.

The rearrangement joins TRBV4-2 to TRBJ1-6; 9 positions match TRBD1. Trimming removed 4 bases from V and 4 bases from J; junction bases left unmatched: 5. The CDR3 length is 16 residues. CDR1 and CDR2 (germline): LGHNA, YNFKEQ. CDR3 in DNA: TGTGCCAGCAGCCCCCTGGGACAGGGTTATAATTCACCCCTCCACTTT. It yields the protein CASSPLGQGYNSPLHF.

Remarks on this clone: Other DNA sequences in this specimen translate into the identical CDR3. V gene TRBV11-2 combines with J gene TRBJ1-1; D gene uncertain. The V end was cut by 5 bases, the J end by 2 bases, with 6 bases between. CDR3 size: 12 residues. Germline V gene lookup returns CDR1 SGHAT and CDR2 FQNNGV. The CDR3 sequence is CASSLTNTEAFF. Written as DNA, the CDR3 is TGTGCCAGCAGCCTCACTAACACTGAAGCTTTCTTT. The complete variable domain, with remaining parts taken from reference TRBV11-2 and TRBJ1-1, reads EAGVAQSPRYKIIEKRQSVAFWCNPISGHATLYWYQQILGQGPKLLIQFQNNGVVDDSQLPKDRFSAERLKGVDSTLKIQPAKLEDSAVYLCASSLTNTEAFFGQGTRLTVV.

For the CDR3, the DNA is TGTGCCAGCAGTGACCTAGCCAAAAACATTCAGTACTTC. Translating gives CASSDLAKNIQYF. The chain couples TRBV27 to TRBJ2-4; D is unclear. CDR1 is MNHEY and CDR2 is SMNVEV in the germline V gene (reference sequence). This CDR3 is built from 13 residues. V shed 5 bases and J shed 0 bases, with 5 bases lying between them.

This chain joins TRBV29-1 and TRBJ1-1, with TRBD1 matching over 8 bases. The CDR3 totals 11 residues. Germline CDR1 SQVTM, CDR2 ANQGSEA. V gave up 3 bases and J gave up 7 bases; unmatched junction bases: 1. The CDR3 loop reads CSVETGVEAFF. Here the CDR3 DNA reads TGCAGCGTTGAGACAGGGGTTGAAGCTTTCTTT.